These 14 T cell receptor beta chains came from one sample sequenced in a study of cytomegalovirus exposure and HLA in healthy donors. With 60 Vbeta and 13 Jbeta primers, the PCR was carried out. The repertoire was sequenced with immunoSEQ multiplex PCR; TCRdb's copy has only in-frame clones and lacks some. The data show over 110,000 clones, around 78% seen once. The material sequenced was PBMCs. These TCRs come from a woman between 18 and 29 years old in good health and CMV-seropositive.

The chain carries TRBV27 and TRBJ1-5, with D unresolved. Germline assignment: CDR1 MNHEY and CDR2 SMNVEV (reference sequence). V lost 5 bases and J 1 base, leaving 12 bases between the germline ends. The CDR3 is 15 residues long. The CDR3: CASSPLGLSNQPQHF. In nucleotides, the CDR3 is TGTGCCAGCAGTCCGCTAGGCCTAAGCAATCAGCCCCAGCATTTT.

The genes are TRBV19 and TRBJ1-1, with a possible D match to TRBD1 (6 bases). This CDR3 has 15 amino acids. Trimming removed 8 bases from V and 0 bases from J, with 16 bases in between. The germline V gene encodes CDR1 LNHDA and CDR2 SQIVND (reference sequence). DNA for the CDR3: TGTGCCAGTGGAAAGGACAGCCCCATGAACACTGAAGCTTTCTTT. Amino acids: CASGKDSPMNTEAFF.

V usage is TRBV27 and J usage is TRBJ2-2, with 14 bases lining up with TRBD2. The length of the CDR3 is 15 residues. Per the germline V gene, CDR1 is MNHEY and CDR2 is SMNVEV (reference sequence). V lost 3 bases to trimming and J lost 9 bases; unmatched junction nucleotides: 3. The CDR3 DNA is TGTGCCAGCAGTTTCGGACTAGCGGGGGGCCGGGAGCTGTTTTTT. It specifies CASSFGLAGGRELFF.

The chain couples TRBV9 to TRBJ2-1; D gene uncertain. The V gene lost 0 bases and the J gene lost 0 bases, with 7 bases spanning the gap. Germline lookup yields CDR1 SGDLS and CDR2 YYNGEE. The CDR3 spans 15 residues. The DNA of the CDR3 is TGTGCCAGCAGCGTAGGGCCTTCCTCCTACAATGAGCAGTTCTTC. This encodes CASSVGPSSYNEQFF.

This clone was counted between two and nine times. The chain couples TRBV5-1 to TRBJ2-5; 10 bases agree with TRBD1. The CDR3 sequence is 16 residues long. Per the germline V gene, CDR1 is SGHRS and CDR2 is YFSETQ. V was pared by 3 bases and J by 5 bases, with 10 bases of the junction left unmatched. The CDR3 region is CASSSIDRGRVETQYF. The DNA of the CDR3 is TGCGCCAGCAGCTCTATCGACAGGGGGCGCGTGGAGACCCAGTACTTC. The complete variable domain, with remaining parts taken from reference TRBV5-1 and TRBJ2-5, reads KAGVTQTPRYLIKTRGQQVTLSCSPISGHRSVSWYQQTPGQGLQFLFEYFSETQRNKGNFPGRFSGRQFSNSRSEMNVSTLELGDSALYLCASSSIDRGRVETQYFGPGTRLLVL.

The rearrangement links TRBV19 to TRBJ1-1; D remains ambiguous. The CDR3 covers 12 residues. V dropped 1 base and J dropped 6 bases, with 6 bases sitting between them. Germline-derived CDR1 and CDR2 are LNHDA and SQIVND (reference sequence). CDR3 nucleotide sequence: TGTGCCAGTAGTATAGGGTTAGCTGAAGCTTTCTTT. Protein product: CASSIGLAEAFF.

The genes are TRBV15 and TRBJ1-2, with D perhaps TRBD1 (5 bases). The CDR3 has 14 residues. CDR1 is LNHNV and CDR2 is YYDKDF in the germline V gene (reference sequence). The V gene lost 0 bases and the J gene lost 8 bases, with 13 bases spanning the gap. The CDR3 DNA is TGTGCCACCAGCAGAGATAGGGATGGGGGGGGCTACACCTTC. This sequence encodes CATSRDRDGGGYTF.

The table lists this clone with a count of one. This chain links TRBV19 with TRBJ2-2, with D possibly TRBD2 on 5 matching bases. V gave up 6 bases and J gave up 6 bases, with 17 bases separating them. This CDR3 comprises 15 residues. CDR1 and CDR2 from the germline V gene are LNHDA and SQIVND (reference sequence). In nucleotides, the CDR3 is TGTGCCAGTAGCGGGATCCCGAGTAGGTCCGGGGAGCTGTTTTTT. Translated: CASSGIPSRSGELFF.

The genes are TRBV5-1 and TRBJ2-5; 10 bases fit TRBD2. The end of the DNA fits TRBJ2-7 better, so the J call may be wrong. CDR1 is SGHRS and CDR2 is YFSETQ in the germline V gene. The CDR3 runs to 14 residues. CDR3 sequence reads: CASTLAGANYEQYF. CDR3 DNA: TGCGCCAGCACCCTAGCGGGGGCGAACTACGAGCAGTACTTC.

The chain is built from TRBV28 and TRBJ1-1; tentatively, D is TRBD1 (6 bases). The V and J ends lost 3 bases and 1 base respectively, with 18 bases between them. The germline CDR1 and CDR2 sequences are MDHEN and SYDVKM. This CDR3 is 17 amino acids long. CDR3 in amino acids: CASSLRSGTRGNTEAFF. For the CDR3, the DNA is TGTGCCAGCAGTTTGAGAAGCGGGACAAGGGGGAACACTGAAGCTTTCTTT. Full variable domain (remainder filled in from reference TRBV28 and TRBJ1-1): DVKVTQSSRYLVKRTGEKVFLECVQDMDHENMFWYRQDPGLGLRLIYFSYDVKMKEKGDIPEGYSVSREKKERFSLILESASTNQTSMYLCASSLRSGTRGNTEAFFGQGTRLTVV.

V usage is TRBV7-8 and J usage is TRBJ2-3, with a weak D call TRBD2 (5 bases). The CDR3 totals 13 residues. Germline loops: CDR1 SGHVS, CDR2 FQNEAQ. V shed 5 bases and J shed 2 bases, with 8 bases lying between them. CDR3 amino acids: CASSPGLTDTQYF. The CDR3, as DNA: TGTGCCAGCAGCCCCGGACTCACAGATACGCAGTATTTT.

V is TRBV5-5 and J is TRBJ2-2, with TRBD1 identical over 9 bases. This CDR3 has 17 amino acids. The germline V gene encodes CDR1 SGHKS and CDR2 YYEKEE (reference sequence). V gave up 6 bases and J gave up 6 bases; unmatched junction bases: 15. CDR3 nucleotides: TGTGCCAGCACCGCGAGGCGGGACAGGGTTAGCCCCGGGGAGCTGTTTTTT. Amino acid sequence: CASTARRDRVSPGELFF.

The V and J genes are TRBV14 and TRBJ2-1; 12 positions match TRBD2. The CDR3 totals 15 residues. The ends lost 4 bases at V and 9 bases at J; junction bases unmatched: 7. Germline V gives CDR1 SGHDN, CDR2 FVKESK. In DNA form, the CDR3 reads TGTGCCAGCAGCCCGACTAGCGGGGGAGGAGTTGAGCAGTTCTTC. It encodes CASSPTSGGGVEQFF.

The table lists this clone with a few counts. A junction end diverges from the germline sequence, so it may reflect a read error. This chain connects TRBV2 to TRBJ2-7; D call uncertain. The CDR3 length is 14 residues. Looked up from germline, CDR1 is SNHLY and CDR2 is FYNNEI. CDR3: CATSPTIMTYEQYF. The CDR3 coding sequence is TGTGCCACCAGTCCCACAATCATGACCTACGAGCAGTACTTC.